One and the same sample provided the 31 T cell receptor beta chains below, sequenced in a study of shared clonotypes between healthy human individuals. Repertoires were generated with immunoSEQ multiplex PCR, while TCRdb's copy carries only in-frame clones and drops some. The table has 2.3 million or so clones, 90% to 95% seen once. The sample was naive CD4+ T cells from PBMCs. Specified subset: CD45RA+ positively selected. The receptors shown here come from a man aged 18-30 years in good health. Some clones in this sample may be carry-over from other donors' samples.

The chain employs TRBV9 and TRBJ2-2; D is ambiguous. Germline V CDR1 and CDR2: SGDLS, YYNGEE. Trimming stripped 4 bases from V and 1 base from J, with 8 bases between. This CDR3 region has 14 residues. The CDR3 region is CASSPARNTGELFF. In DNA, the CDR3 is TGTGCCAGCAGCCCGGCACGGAACACCGGGGAGCTGTTTTTT.

V gene TRBV7-2 combines with J gene TRBJ1-5, with a weak D call TRBD1 (5 bases). V was shortened by 5 bases and J by 0 bases, with 17 bases between the two germline ends. CDR1 is SGHTA and CDR2 is FQGNSA in the germline V gene. This CDR3 is 17 amino acids long. CDR3 DNA: TGTGCCAGCAGCCCCCAGGGACGGAGGTATAGCAATCAGCCCCAGCATTTT. It is translated as CASSPQGRRYSNQPQHF.

The rearrangement uses TRBV29-1 and TRBJ2-6, with 9 bases that match TRBD1. The CDR3 consists of 17 residues. Germline lookup yields CDR1 SQVTM and CDR2 ANQGSEA. The J segment lost 1 base and the V segment lost 3 bases, leaving 7 bases of the junction unmatched. The CDR3 coding sequence is TGCAGCGTTGACCACCGGGACAGGGTGTCTGGGGCCAACGTCCTGACTTTC. Translation: CSVDHRDRVSGANVLTF.

J is TRBJ2-1 and V is TRBV11-3; TRBD2 agrees at 8 bases. CDR1 SGHNT and CDR2 YENEEA come from the germline V gene. V gave up 5 bases and J gave up 0 bases; unmatched junction bases: 9. This CDR3 is built from 17 residues. This CDR3 reads CASSPRGGLSSYNEQFF. In DNA, the CDR3 is TGTGCCAGCAGCCCCCGGGGGGGCCTTAGCTCCTACAATGAGCAGTTCTTC.

V and J are TRBV14 and TRBJ1-3; D unclear. Trimming left V 4 bases short and J 4 bases short, with 5 bases between. Looked up from germline, CDR1 is SGHDN and CDR2 is FVKESK. This CDR3 is 12 amino acids long. DNA for the CDR3: TGTGCCAGCAGCCCCCGAGGAAACACCATATATTTT. This gives the protein CASSPRGNTIYF.

The CDR3 region is CASSQLFQGTEAFF. The CDR3 DNA sequence: TGTGCCAGCAGCCAACTATTCCAGGGAACTGAAGCTTTCTTT. The V and J genes are TRBV6-6 and TRBJ1-1, with D possibly being TRBD1 (5 bases). The V gene's germline CDR1 is MNHNY and CDR2 SVGAGI (reference sequence). The CDR3 sequence is 14 residues long. V lost 6 bases, J lost 5 bases, and 16 bases lay in between.

This clone was seen only a few times. The V and J genes are TRBV18 and TRBJ2-2; maybe TRBD1 (6 bases). V gave up 3 bases and J gave up 3 bases, with 14 bases separating them. CDR1 and CDR2 from the germline V gene are KGHSH and LQKENI. This CDR3 has 16 amino acids. CDR3 loop: CASSPRPQGHTGELFF. The CDR3 bases are TGTGCCAGCTCACCCCGCCCACAGGGTCACACCGGGGAGCTGTTTTTT.

The V call is TRBV28, the J call TRBJ1-2; the D gene is possibly TRBD1 (5 bases). Germline CDR1 is MDHEN and CDR2 is SYDVKM. The CDR3 sequence is 13 residues long. V was cut by 2 bases and J by 9 bases, with 13 bases left in between. The CDR3, as DNA: TGTGCCAGCAGTTTAAGGCAGGGTGGCCGCTACACCTTC. It specifies CASSLRQGGRYTF.

The chain has TRBV7-2 and TRBJ1-1, with a possible D match to TRBD1 (5 bases). Per the germline V gene, CDR1 is SGHTA and CDR2 is FQGNSA. Trimming removed 1 base from V and 1 base from J, with 13 bases in between. The CDR3 loop spans 16 amino acids. The CDR3 here is CASSLGRGGRNTEAFF. The DNA of the CDR3 is TGTGCCAGCAGCTTAGGTAGGGGAGGTAGGAACACTGAAGCTTTCTTT.

The V call is TRBV5-1, the J call TRBJ1-2; possibly TRBD1 for D (5 bases). CDR3 length: 13 amino acids. CDR1 SGHRS and CDR2 YFSETQ come from the germline V gene. V was pared by 1 base and J by 4 bases, with 8 bases between. The CDR3 DNA sequence: TGCGCCAGCAGCTTGAGGGGAATCTATGGCTACACCTTC. It yields the protein CASSLRGIYGYTF.

V and J are TRBV7-2 and TRBJ2-7; D gene ambiguous. Germline V lookup: CDR1 SGHTA, CDR2 FQGNSA. The V gene lost 2 bases and the J gene lost 5 bases, with 13 bases spanning the gap. This CDR3 has 14 amino acids. Written as DNA, the CDR3 is TGTGCCAGCAGCTTAACCCCCTTAGCCCACGAGCAGTACTTC. This encodes CASSLTPLAHEQYF.

The gene calls are TRBV7-2 and TRBJ2-7, with 9 bases lining up with TRBD2. The CDR3 totals 15 residues. In germline, CDR1 is SGHTA, CDR2 FQGNSA. V dropped 6 bases and J dropped 4; count of bases not matched to a gene: 10. The CDR3 here is CASSRRLAEEYEQYF. DNA of the CDR3: TGTGCCAGCAGTCGTCGACTAGCGGAGGAGTACGAGCAGTACTTC.

This chain uses TRBV2 with TRBJ2-3; D ambiguous. Trimming cost V 4 bases and J 7 bases, with 12 bases left between them. The CDR3 covers 13 residues. Germline loops: CDR1 SNHLY, CDR2 FYNNEI. In DNA, the CDR3 is TGTGCCAGCAGTGGGGTGGGCGGTTATACGCAGTATTTT. It specifies CASSGVGGYTQYF. Filled out from reference TRBV2 and TRBJ2-3, the complete variable domain reads EPEVTQTPSHQVTQMGQEVILRCVPISNHLYFYWYRQILGQKVEFLVSFYNNEISEKSEIFDDQFSVERPDGSNFTLKIRSTKLEDSAMYFCASSGVGGYTQYFGPGTRLTVL.

This sequence joins TRBV28 and TRBJ1-6, with 7 bases fitting TRBD1. V was clipped by 5 bases and J by 9 bases; unmatched bases: 7. The CDR3 has 14 residues. Germline CDR1 MDHEN, CDR2 SYDVKM. The CDR3 loop is CASSTGTVSSPLHF. CDR3 sequence (DNA): TGTGCCAGCAGTACCGGGACAGTAAGTTCACCCCTCCACTTT.

This clone was detected once. This chain connects TRBV18 to TRBJ2-5, with TRBD2 as a possible D gene (5 bases). CDR1 KGHSH and CDR2 LQKENI come from the germline V gene. The V end lost 2 bases, the J end lost 5 bases, and 24 bases lay between the germline ends. The CDR3 contains 18 residues. The CDR3 sequence: CASSPGQFSVGRRETQYF. CDR3 nucleotide sequence: TGTGCCAGCTCACCAGGGCAGTTTTCGGTGGGCAGGAGGGAGACCCAGTACTTC.

The chain uses TRBV5-4 and TRBJ2-7; the match to TRBD2 covers 8 bases. Looked up from germline, CDR1 is SGHNT and CDR2 is YYREEE (reference sequence). CDR3 length: 15 amino acids. Trimming took 0 bases from V and 3 from J; bases not matched to a gene: 5. The CDR3 loop is CASSLAASGLYEQYF. The CDR3 DNA is TGTGCCAGCAGCTTGGCGGCTAGCGGGCTCTACGAGCAGTACTTC.

The J gene is TRBJ1-5, the V gene TRBV7-9; D gene uncertain. The CDR3 is 13 amino acids. CDR1 and CDR2 from the germline V gene are SEHNR and FQNEAQ (reference sequence). V dropped 1 base and J dropped 7 bases, with 8 bases sitting between them. The CDR3 loop reads CASSLGVQQPQHF. DNA for the CDR3: TGTGCCAGCAGCTTAGGGGTACAGCAGCCCCAGCATTTT.

The rearrangement links TRBV18 to TRBJ2-3; a possible D gene is TRBD1 (7 bases). CDR1 and CDR2 from the germline V gene are KGHSH and LQKENI. The ends were cut back, 4 bases at V and 4 bases at J, with 18 bases in the middle. CDR3 size: 16 residues. CDR3 loop: CASSLSTGRSADTQYF. CDR3 sequence (DNA): TGTGCCAGCTCACTCTCGACAGGGAGGAGTGCAGATACGCAGTATTTT.

The rearrangement joins TRBV7-2 to TRBJ2-6; no firm D call. V lost 5 bases and J lost 5, with 13 bases in between. Germline V lookup: CDR1 SGHTA, CDR2 FQGNSA. The CDR3 runs to 15 residues. The CDR3 DNA sequence: TGTGCCAGCAGCGGGCACTTGAATCGGGCCAACGTCCTGACTTTC. Protein: CASSGHLNRANVLTF.

CDR3 protein: CAIEQPQHF. CDR3 coding DNA: TGTGCCATAGAGCAGCCCCAGCATTTT. The genes are TRBV5-3 and TRBJ1-5; unclear D gene. TRBV5-3 is an ORF, and what it does is uncertain. Trimming cost V 9 bases and J 7 bases, with 5 bases left between them. The CDR3 runs to 9 residues.

Notes on this clone: The sample holds other DNA sequences that translate to the same CDR3. The chain uses TRBV6-1 and TRBJ2-7; possibly TRBD1 for D (6 bases). With 2 bases removed from V and 6 bases from J, the gap between germline ends came to 11 bases. CDR3 length: 13 residues. CDR1 and CDR2 from the germline V gene are MNHNS and SASEGT. CDR3 protein: CASSEFRGSEQYF. The CDR3 DNA sequence: TGTGCCAGCAGTGAATTTAGGGGGAGCGAGCAGTACTTC.

The CDR3 nucleotides are TGTGCCAGTAGAGGGGACAGGGAAGGCTACACCTTC. This codes for CASRGDREGYTF. The chain carries TRBV19 and TRBJ1-2, with 9 bases lining up with TRBD1. This CDR3 region has 12 residues. Germline V gene data show CDR1 as LNHDA and CDR2 as SQIVND (reference sequence). The trim removed 6 bases at V and 8 bases at J, leaving 4 bases unmatched.

Comment on this clone: One end of the junction is discordant with germline, which a read error may explain. The gene calls are TRBV4-1 and TRBJ1-2; a possible D gene is TRBD1 (5 bases). The CDR3 runs to 13 residues. Germline values: CDR1 MGHRA, CDR2 YSYEKL. The CDR3 region is CASSQDSGGRYFF. DNA for the CDR3: TGCGCCAGCAGCCAAGACTCTGGGGGAAGGTACTTCTTC.

The chain employs TRBV2 and TRBJ1-1; D is undetermined. Trimming left V 3 bases short and J 0 bases short, with 8 bases between. CDR1 is SNHLY, CDR2 FYNNEI, per germline. The CDR3 spans 14 residues. CDR3 amino acids: CASSDATLNTEAFF. DNA of the CDR3: TGTGCCAGCAGTGATGCTACATTGAACACTGAAGCTTTCTTT.

The CDR3 DNA reads as TGTGCCAGCACCCACCGGGACAGCACCTACGAGCAGTACTTC. It specifies CASTHRDSTYEQYF. V is TRBV6-1 and J is TRBJ2-7, with 7 bases lining up with TRBD1. Germline V lookup: CDR1 MNHNS, CDR2 SASEGT. The CDR3 is 14 residues long. V lost 7 bases, J lost 2 bases, and 8 bases stayed unmatched.

As concerns this clone: Within the sample, other DNA sequences also encode this same CDR3. The gene calls are TRBV9 and TRBJ1-2; perhaps TRBD1 as D (5 bases). The CDR3 runs to 15 residues. Germline lookup yields CDR1 SGDLS and CDR2 YYNGEE. The V end lost 0 bases, the J end lost 0 bases, and 9 bases lay between the germline ends. The CDR3 DNA is TGTGCCAGCAGCGTAGAGGTAGGGGCTAACTATGGCTACACCTTC. The encoded protein is CASSVEVGANYGYTF.

The chain joins TRBV18 to TRBJ1-5, with TRBD1 matching 7 bases. CDR1 is KGHSH, CDR2 LQKENI, per germline. The trim removed 1 base at V and 6 bases at J, leaving 9 bases unmatched. The CDR3 runs to 16 residues. The CDR3, as DNA: TGTGCCAGCTCACCACTAGGCCAGGGGGTCCCTCAGCCCCAGCATTTT. Translating it yields CASSPLGQGVPQPQHF.

This clone was observed a handful of times. J is TRBJ2-7 and V is TRBV7-9, with 16 bases aligning to TRBD2. Germline-derived CDR1 and CDR2 are SEHNR and FQNEAQ (reference sequence). CDR3 length: 16 residues. V lost 0 bases, J lost 6 bases, and 2 bases stayed unmatched. CDR3 nucleotide sequence: TGTGCCAGCAGCTTAGCGGGACTAGCGGGAGGGCGCGAGCAGTACTTC. It codes for CASSLAGLAGGREQYF.

The CDR3 nucleotides read TGTGCCAGCAACGGGAGCAATCAGCCCCAGCATTTT. Amino acids: CASNGSNQPQHF. The rearrangement joins TRBV9 to TRBJ1-5; no reliable D call. The CDR3 has 12 amino acids. CDR1 is SGDLS and CDR2 is YYNGEE in the germline V gene. The germline V and J ends were trimmed by 6 bases and 1 base, with 5 bases remaining between them.

The chain employs TRBV6-5 and TRBJ1-1; 8 bases map to TRBD1. Germline-derived CDR1 and CDR2 are MNHEY and SVGAGI. The junction had 3 bases not matched to a gene; V was cut back by 2 bases and J by 4 bases. The CDR3 spans 14 residues. This chain's CDR3 is CASSYVRGPTEAFF. The CDR3 DNA is TGTGCCAGCAGTTACGTCAGGGGGCCCACTGAAGCTTTCTTT.

V usage is TRBV5-1 and J usage is TRBJ2-3; D uncertain. The CDR3 covers 17 residues. Deletions cut 0 bases from V and 1 base from J, with 15 bases between. Per germline, CDR1 SGHRS and CDR2 YFSETQ. The CDR3 loop is CASSLVGVARGTDTQYF. CDR3 in DNA: TGCGCCAGCAGCTTGGTTGGCGTAGCACGGGGCACAGATACGCAGTATTTT.